The clone carrying this T cell receptor beta chain was observed at least ten times. The entry originates in a study of T cells after yellow fever vaccination. Germline CDR1 and CDR2: SGHNT and YENEEA. The CDR3 runs 12 residues. Deletions cut 6 bases from V and 11 bases from J, with 16 bases between. Researchers made TCR cDNA using 5'RACE template switching, and this step added a universal primer site and UMIs. Using its own MiXCR run on the 5' RACE reads, TCRdb lists one record per CDR3 protein. This table has around 320,000 distinct CDR3 sequences, roughly 4.3% appearing once. Source: PBMCs, taken 15 days after the yellow fever booster vaccination. This sequence joins TRBV11-3 and TRBJ1-1; tentative D call: TRBD1 (6 bases). This clonotype originated in a man younger than 35 who received the YFV17D yellow fever vaccine. The CDR3 loop is CASSRDIRRAFF. CDR3 nucleotides: TGTGCCAGCAGTCGGGACATTAGGCGGGCTTTCTTT.